Listed here are 31 T cell receptor beta chains from one sample, sequenced in a study of T cell changes during pregnancy in multiple sclerosis. The data were produced by immunoSEQ multiplex PCR, yet TCRdb's version contains in-frame clones alone and is incomplete. The table lists 65,000 to 85,000 clones, 90% to 95% of them singletons. The specimen was peripheral blood, collected in the second trimester of pregnancy. The receptors were sampled from a female donor with multiple sclerosis, enrolled in a pregnancy study.

The chain carries TRBV7-9 and TRBJ2-5; D not certain. The CDR3 totals 14 residues. Germline V gives CDR1 SEHNR, CDR2 FQNEAQ (reference sequence). With 0 bases removed from V and 4 bases from J, the gap between germline ends came to 9 bases. In DNA form, the CDR3 reads TGTGCCAGCAGCTTAGCATCCGCTACAGAGACCCAGTACTTC. Protein: CASSLASATETQYF.

The chain is built from TRBV11-1 and TRBJ1-1; TRBD1 agrees at 10 bases. The CDR3 spans 13 residues. Unmatched junction bases numbered 8, after V lost 5 bases and J lost 11 bases. Germline lookup yields CDR1 SGHAT and CDR2 FQDESV (reference sequence). Here the CDR3 DNA reads TGTGCCAGCAGCACGGGACAGGGGTCGTCGGCTTTCTTT. Encoded protein: CASSTGQGSSAFF.

In DNA, the CDR3 is TGTGCCAGTAGTCTACAGGGTTTTACTTTGGGTGGCTACACCTTC. Protein sequence: CASSLQGFTLGGYTF. This rearrangement joins TRBV19 to TRBJ1-2; a possible D gene is TRBD1 (6 bases). V lost 5 bases to trimming and J lost 7 bases, with 20 bases between them. CDR1 LNHDA and CDR2 SQIVND come from the germline V gene (reference sequence). This CDR3 comprises 15 residues. Complete variable domain (other parts from reference TRBV19 and TRBJ1-2): DGGITQSPKYLFRKEGQNVTLSCEQNLNHDAMYWYRQDPGQGLRLIYYSQIVNDFQKGDIAEGYSVSREKKESFPLTVTSAQKNPTAFYLCASSLQGFTLGGYTFGSGTRLTVV.

The chain carries TRBV5-1 and TRBJ2-1; perhaps TRBD2 as D (6 bases). The CDR3 sequence is 15 residues long. Germline V CDR1 and CDR2: SGHRS, YFSETQ. Between the trimmed V and J ends, which lost 3 bases and 5 bases, there was a span of 15 bases. CDR3 loop: CASSSIAASDNEQFF. The CDR3 DNA is TGCGCCAGCAGCTCAATAGCGGCATCGGACAATGAGCAGTTCTTC.

This clone was detected only a few times. This rearrangement joins TRBV19 to TRBJ1-5; TRBD1 might be the D (6 bases). From germline, CDR1 is LNHDA and CDR2 SQIVND (reference sequence). The CDR3 is made up of 15 amino acids. V gave up 8 bases and J gave up 0 bases, with 14 bases separating them. The CDR3 bases are TGTGCCAGTGCATCGTTGGGGGCTAGCAATCAGCCCCAGCATTTT. Protein: CASASLGASNQPQHF.

This sequence joins TRBV7-2 and TRBJ2-7, with 9 bases aligning to TRBD2. J gave up 3 bases and V 3 bases, and 9 bases lay outside the gene matches. Looked up from germline, CDR1 is SGHTA and CDR2 is FQGNSA. This CDR3 is 16 amino acids long. CDR3 loop: CASSFRAGGRLYEQYF. The DNA of the CDR3 is TGTGCCAGCAGCTTCCGAGCGGGGGGCCGCCTCTACGAGCAGTACTTC.

The chain combines TRBV21-1 with TRBJ1-6; the table's D call, TRBD1, has no DNA check behind it. TRBV21-1 counts as a pseudogene. The CDR3 runs 15 residues. CDR3 in amino acids: CASRKDRGRISPLHF. CDR3 DNA sequence: TGTGCCAGCCGGAAGGACAGGGGGCGCATTTCACCCCTCCACTTT.

The chain has TRBV29-1 and TRBJ2-5; maybe TRBD2 (6 bases). Germline V gene lookup returns CDR1 SQVTM and CDR2 ANQGSEA. The ends were cut back, 4 bases at V and 5 bases at J, with 14 bases in the middle. The CDR3 is made up of 13 amino acids. CDR3 DNA sequence: TGCAGCGTTGGGGCTAGCGTCGGGGAGACCCAGTACTTC. Translating it yields CSVGASVGETQYF.

The chain recombines TRBV6-1 with TRBJ2-4; no reliable D call. This CDR3 spans 14 amino acids. The germline CDR1 and CDR2 sequences are MNHNS and SASEGT. V was pared by 8 bases and J by 0 bases, with 11 bases between. The CDR3 spells CASQLLGAKNIQYF. The CDR3 region has the DNA TGTGCCAGCCAACTCCTTGGAGCCAAAAACATTCAGTACTTC.

The chain links TRBV25-1 to TRBJ2-4; maybe TRBD1 (6 bases). V was trimmed by 4 bases and J by 0 bases, leaving 13 bases between them. Germline V lookup: CDR1 MGHDK, CDR2 SYGVNS. CDR3 size: 16 residues. CDR3 in DNA: TGTGCCAGCAGTGGAGGACAGATCCTAGCCAAAAACATTCAGTACTTC. Translating gives CASSGGQILAKNIQYF.

The rearrangement uses TRBV7-9 and TRBJ2-1; 7 bases agree with TRBD2. Unmatched junction bases numbered 5, after V lost 5 bases and J lost 7 bases. The CDR3 spans 13 residues. Germline-derived CDR1 and CDR2 are SEHNR and FQNEAQ (reference sequence). Written as DNA, the CDR3 is TGTGCCAGCAGCGGGGGGGTGGTAAATGAGCAGTTCTTC. This translates into CASSGGVVNEQFF.

The gene calls are TRBV7-9 and TRBJ2-1; 8 positions agree with TRBD1. The J segment lost 7 bases and the V segment lost 5 bases, leaving 10 bases of the junction unmatched. This CDR3 region has 15 residues. Germline V CDR1 and CDR2: SEHNR, FQNEAQ (reference sequence). In nucleotides, the CDR3 is TGTGCCAGCAGCCCCCAGGGGGCGTTTTGGAATGAGCAGTTCTTC. It yields the protein CASSPQGAFWNEQFF.

CDR3 DNA sequence: TGTGCCAGCAGACCGGGACAGTATAATTCACCCCTCCACTTT. It encodes CASRPGQYNSPLHF. V and J are TRBV27 and TRBJ1-6; 7 nucleotides line up with TRBD1. V shed 6 bases and J 4 bases; nucleotides not matched to a gene: 3. Germline CDR1 is MNHEY and CDR2 is SMNVEV (reference sequence). The CDR3 is made up of 14 amino acids.

The V call is TRBV7-2, the J call TRBJ2-3; 7 nucleotides line up with TRBD1. CDR1 SGHTA and CDR2 FQGNSA come from the germline V gene. This CDR3 has 14 amino acids. The V gene end was trimmed by 6 bases and the J gene end by 1 base; junction bases not matched to a gene: 4. The chain's CDR3 is CASRTGQGTDTQYF. The CDR3 DNA reads as TGTGCCAGCAGGACAGGGCAAGGCACAGATACGCAGTATTTT.

This clone was detected only a few times. The chain joins TRBV5-1 to TRBJ1-1; 8 nucleotides agree with TRBD1. J lost 6 bases, V lost 4 bases, and 8 bases had no gene match. The V gene's germline CDR1 is SGHRS and CDR2 YFSETQ. This CDR3 contains 14 residues. The CDR3 sequence: CASSPTATGAEAFF. The DNA of the CDR3 is TGCGCCAGCAGCCCCACAGCGACAGGGGCTGAAGCTTTCTTT.

This clone was counted a few times. The rearrangement joins TRBV6-1 to TRBJ2-7; 7 bases agree with TRBD1. The germline CDR1 and CDR2 sequences are MNHNS and SASEGT. Trimming took 2 bases from V and 1 from J; bases not matched to a gene: 5. This CDR3 contains 15 residues. The CDR3 reads CASSELGDSSYEQYF. The CDR3 DNA reads as TGTGCCAGCAGTGAACTAGGGGACAGTTCCTACGAGCAGTACTTC.

The chain uses TRBV7-9 and TRBJ2-7; TRBD1 matches at 9 bases. Germline loops: CDR1 SEHNR, CDR2 FQNEAQ (reference sequence). This CDR3 contains 15 residues. Trimming at V came to 5 bases and at J to 3 bases, leaving 8 bases not matched to a gene. The CDR3 is CASSPRDRAFYEQYF. In nucleotides, the CDR3 is TGTGCCAGCAGCCCAAGGGACAGGGCTTTCTACGAGCAGTACTTC.

The rearrangement uses TRBV7-9 and TRBJ1-1, with D possibly TRBD1 on 6 matching bases. CDR1 is SEHNR, CDR2 FQNEAQ, per germline (reference sequence). The V and J ends lost 3 bases and 6 bases respectively, with 17 bases between them. This CDR3 is built from 15 residues. The CDR3 sequence is CASSFYRDGVSEAFF. In DNA form, the CDR3 reads TGTGCCAGCAGCTTCTACAGGGACGGGGTGTCTGAAGCTTTCTTT.

The chain carries TRBV7-6 and TRBJ2-3, with 7 bases matching TRBD2. V shed 5 bases, J shed 10 bases, and the junction held 9 bases outside the gene matches. The CDR3 is 13 amino acids. Germline lookup yields CDR1 SGHVS and CDR2 FNYEAQ. The CDR3 spells CASSLATSAAQYF. CDR3 nucleotides: TGTGCCAGCAGCCTGGCCACTAGCGCGGCGCAGTATTTT.

The genes are TRBV11-3 and TRBJ2-7; D might be TRBD2 (6 bases). V lost 2 bases to trimming and J lost 6 bases, with 11 bases between them. The CDR3 has 13 residues. Germline V gene lookup returns CDR1 SGHNT and CDR2 YENEEA. The CDR3 nucleotides are TGTGCCAGCAGCTTAACGGGAGCTCGCGAGCAGTACTTC. Protein sequence: CASSLTGAREQYF.

V and J are TRBV7-6 and TRBJ1-2; D not resolved. This CDR3 contains 15 residues. V lost 0 bases and J 8 bases, leaving 16 bases between the germline ends. Germline CDR1 is SGHVS and CDR2 is FNYEAQ. CDR3 nucleotide sequence: TGTGCCAGCAGCTTAGCAAAAGGACCGGAGGAAGGCTACACCTTC. Its protein is CASSLAKGPEEGYTF.

The rearrangement uses TRBV27 and TRBJ1-1, with 7 bases that match TRBD1. The CDR3 has 16 amino acids. Germline V CDR1 and CDR2: MNHEY, SMNVEV (reference sequence). J lost 2 bases, V lost 6 bases, and 12 bases had no gene match. The CDR3 loop reads CASSPNADRANTEAFF. The CDR3 DNA is TGTGCCAGCAGCCCTAACGCCGACAGGGCCAACACTGAAGCTTTCTTT.

The chain has TRBV11-2 and TRBJ2-3, with 7 bases that match TRBD2. The J segment lost 1 base and the V segment lost 5 bases, leaving 12 bases of the junction unmatched. CDR1 is SGHAT, CDR2 FQNNGV, per germline. The CDR3 contains 17 residues. DNA of the CDR3: TGTGCCAGCAGCGGGGGGGTAGCGGGCTATCGCACAGATACGCAGTATTTT. Its protein product is CASSGGVAGYRTDTQYF.

The chain links TRBV2 to TRBJ1-3, with D possibly matching TRBD1 (5 bases). The ends were cut back, 5 bases at V and 4 bases at J, with 12 bases in the middle. The germline CDR1 and CDR2 sequences are SNHLY and FYNNEI. The CDR3 spans 14 residues. The CDR3 DNA reads as TGTGCCAGCAGTCCTCAGGGTACAGGAAACACCATATATTTT. Its translation: CASSPQGTGNTIYF.

Worth noting for this clone: Other nucleotide sequences in the sample specify the same CDR3. The chain recombines TRBV5-1 with TRBJ1-2, with 7 positions matching TRBD1. The V segment lost 4 bases and the J segment 6 bases; nucleotides outside the gene matches: 3. Germline CDR1 is SGHRS and CDR2 is YFSETQ. CDR3 length equals 12 residues. CDR3 amino acids: CASSLQGDGYTF. In DNA form, the CDR3 reads TGCGCCAGCAGCCTCCAGGGGGATGGCTACACCTTC.

V gene TRBV6-1 combines with J gene TRBJ1-2, with D uncertain. Germline CDR1 is MNHNS and CDR2 is SASEGT. This CDR3 has 15 residues. The V gene lost 1 base and the J gene lost 6 bases, with 15 bases spanning the gap. The CDR3 bases are TGTGCCAGCAGTGAAGTCTCTCGGATGGAGGATGGCTACACCTTC. Translating it yields CASSEVSRMEDGYTF.

J is TRBJ2-7 and V is TRBV30, with a tentative D call TRBD2 (6 bases). This CDR3 has 13 residues. V lost 4 bases and J 7 bases, leaving 17 bases between the germline ends. Looked up from germline, CDR1 is GTSNPN and CDR2 is SVGIG (reference sequence). CDR3 coding DNA: TGTGCCTGGAAGGAGGGCCCCGACGGTGAGCAGTACTTC. This translates into CAWKEGPDGEQYF.

The chain couples TRBV30 to TRBJ2-1; 7 positions agree with TRBD2. The germline V gene has CDR1 GTSNPN and CDR2 SVGIG (reference sequence). CDR3 length: 12 residues. The V segment lost 2 bases and the J segment 9 bases; nucleotides outside the gene matches: 4. This chain's CDR3 is CAWSRTRGEQFF. DNA for the CDR3: TGTGCCTGGAGTCGGACTAGAGGTGAGCAGTTCTTC.

The gene calls are TRBV6-1 and TRBJ2-7; possible D gene TRBD1, 6 bases. CDR1 MNHNS and CDR2 SASEGT come from the germline V gene. The CDR3 contains 15 residues. V dropped 7 bases and J dropped 3 bases, with 19 bases sitting between them. CDR3 sequence reads: CASTTRQVTNYEQYF. The CDR3 DNA follows: TGTGCCAGCACCACTAGACAGGTTACTAACTACGAGCAGTACTTC.

The rearrangement uses TRBV7-2 and TRBJ2-3, with TRBD1 matching 8 bases. J was trimmed by 6 bases and V by 2 bases; bases with no gene match: 4. Germline assignment: CDR1 SGHTA and CDR2 FQGNSA. This CDR3 is built from 14 residues. DNA for the CDR3: TGTGCCAGCAGCTTACAGGGGGCTTGGGATACGCAGTATTTT. It encodes CASSLQGAWDTQYF.

The chain links TRBV27 to TRBJ1-5; perhaps TRBD1 as D (5 bases). The V gene lost 5 bases and the J gene lost 6 bases, with 17 bases spanning the gap. This CDR3 spans 15 amino acids. CDR1 and CDR2 (germline): MNHEY, SMNVEV (reference sequence). For the CDR3, the DNA is TGTGCCAGCAGTACTTCAGGGCAGGGCGTTCAGCCCCAGCATTTT. Its protein is CASSTSGQGVQPQHF.